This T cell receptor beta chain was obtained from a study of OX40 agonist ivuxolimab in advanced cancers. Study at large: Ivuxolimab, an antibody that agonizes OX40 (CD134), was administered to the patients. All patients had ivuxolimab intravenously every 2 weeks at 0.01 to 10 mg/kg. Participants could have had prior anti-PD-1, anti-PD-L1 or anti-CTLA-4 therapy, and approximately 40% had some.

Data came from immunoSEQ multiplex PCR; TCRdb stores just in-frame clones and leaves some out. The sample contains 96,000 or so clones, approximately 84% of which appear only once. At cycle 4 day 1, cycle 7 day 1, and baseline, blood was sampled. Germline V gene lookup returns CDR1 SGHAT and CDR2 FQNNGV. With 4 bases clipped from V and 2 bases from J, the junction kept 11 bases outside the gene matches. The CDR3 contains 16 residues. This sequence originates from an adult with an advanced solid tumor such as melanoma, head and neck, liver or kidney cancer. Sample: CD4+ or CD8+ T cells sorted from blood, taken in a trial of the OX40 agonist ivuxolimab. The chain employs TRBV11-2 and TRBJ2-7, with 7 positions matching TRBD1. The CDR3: CASSSYPDRITYEQYF. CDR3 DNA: TGTGCCAGCAGCTCCTATCCGGACAGGATTACCTACGAGCAGTACTTC.